This TCR beta chain derives from a study of blood T cells in healthy people across ages. V lost 2 bases and J 2 bases, leaving 16 bases between the germline ends. The germline gives CDR1 SGHDN, CDR2 FVKESK. The CDR3 runs 17 residues. It was with a sample-barcoded 5' primer and a J-beta primer mix that a second PCR of roughly 7 to 12 cycles was run. With 12 random nucleotides, a template-switch adaptor tagged each individual cDNA molecule. In TCRdb, the 5' RACE reads were re-called with MiXCR into one record per CDR3 protein. The table lists about 680,000 distinct CDR3 sequences, around 45% of them singletons.

The TCR originated in a woman in her sixties or seventies in good health. V is TRBV14 and J is TRBJ2-1; D is unclear. Sequenced: blood. CDR3 coding DNA: TGTGCCAGCAGCCAATGGAATATCCATTCCCCCTACAATGAGCAGTTCTTC. Amino acid sequence: CASSQWNIHSPYNEQFF.